These 14 T cell receptor beta chains were sequenced from one sample in a study of cytomegalovirus exposure and HLA in healthy donors. This table comes from immunoSEQ multiplex PCR, and its TCRdb copy is limited to in-frame clones, with some not included. The sample holds more than 80,000 clones, 96% seen once. Sequenced: PBMCs. The receptors were sampled from a young woman in good health and CMV-seronegative.

A single count supports this clone. The chain recombines TRBV19 with TRBJ2-2; D gene unclear. This CDR3 comprises 15 residues. Germline CDR1 LNHDA, CDR2 SQIVND (reference sequence). With 1 base removed from V and 1 base from J, the gap between germline ends came to 7 bases. The chain's CDR3 is CASSIVPGNTGELFF. The CDR3 nucleotides read TGTGCCAGTAGTATAGTCCCCGGGAACACCGGGGAGCTGTTTTTT.

This clone was detected once. The chain is built from TRBV5-5 and TRBJ1-4; 7 nucleotides match TRBD1. The CDR3 spans 16 residues. In germline, CDR1 is SGHKS, CDR2 YYEKEE (reference sequence). Germline trimming cut 3 bases from V and 7 bases from J; bases unmatched to any gene: 12. In DNA form, the CDR3 reads TGTGCCAGCAGCTGGCGGGACAGCCGAAAGGGTGAAAAACTGTTTTTT. Its translation is CASSWRDSRKGEKLFF.

The chain recombines TRBV5-1 with TRBJ1-1, with 8 bases that match TRBD1. This CDR3 comprises 16 residues. The junction had 11 bases not matched to a gene; V was cut back by 4 bases and J by 3 bases. Germline assignment: CDR1 SGHRS and CDR2 YFSETQ. The CDR3 DNA is TGCGCCAGCAGCCTTTATTCAGGGGGCGCCTACACTGAAGCTTTCTTT. Its translation is CASSLYSGGAYTEAFF.

The rearrangement uses TRBV19 and TRBJ2-7; 7 bases align to TRBD1. The CDR3 has 14 residues. Trimming cost V 9 bases and J 7 bases; bases outside gene matches: 15. CDR1 is LNHDA, CDR2 SQIVND, per germline (reference sequence). CDR3 residues: CASRLKTGLGEQYF. Here the CDR3 DNA reads TGTGCCAGCCGCTTGAAGACAGGGTTGGGGGAGCAGTACTTC.

The V and J genes are TRBV21-1 and TRBJ1-5; the table's D gene call, TRBD1, was not cross checked with the DNA. TRBV21-1 is a known pseudogene. This CDR3 is built from 20 residues. The CDR3 DNA is TGTGCCAGCAGCAAACAAAAGTTAAAGGACAGACCATGGAGCAATCAGCCCCAGCATTTT. Translating gives CASSKQKLKDRPWSNQPQHF.

The J gene is TRBJ2-7, the V gene TRBV5-1; TRBD2 might be the D (6 bases). Per the germline V gene, CDR1 is SGHRS and CDR2 is YFSETQ. The germline V and J ends were trimmed by 5 bases and 3 bases, with 15 bases remaining between them. This CDR3 has 14 residues. CDR3 in amino acids: CASSLDRDFYEQYF. The CDR3 bases are TGCGCCAGCAGTTTAGACCGGGACTTCTACGAGCAGTACTTC. Variable domain in full (rest from reference TRBV5-1 and TRBJ2-7): KAGVTQTPRYLIKTRGQQVTLSCSPISGHRSVSWYQQTPGQGLQFLFEYFSETQRNKGNFPGRFSGRQFSNSRSEMNVSTLELGDSALYLCASSLDRDFYEQYFGPGTRLTVT.

The chain carries TRBV27 and TRBJ2-1; D possibly corresponds to TRBD1 (6 bases). This CDR3 contains 15 residues. Trimming shortened V by 3 bases and J by 9 bases, and 18 bases separated the two germline ends. Germline V lookup: CDR1 MNHEY, CDR2 SMNVEV (reference sequence). The DNA for the CDR3 is TGTGCCAGCAGTTTGGAGGCCCAGGGGCGGACTGAGCAGTTCTTC. It specifies CASSLEAQGRTEQFF.

J is TRBJ2-2 and V is TRBV5-4, with D possibly matching TRBD2 (6 bases). Between the trimmed V and J ends, which lost 0 bases and 0 bases, there was a span of 9 bases. There are 16 residues in the CDR3. Germline CDR1 reads SGHNT; CDR2 reads YYREEE (reference sequence). CDR3 nucleotides: TGTGCCAGCAGCTTGGGACTAGAGGCGAACACCGGGGAGCTGTTTTTT. Encoded protein: CASSLGLEANTGELFF.

V usage is TRBV6-6 and J usage is TRBJ1-1; a weak D match, TRBD1 (6 bases). The CDR3 sequence is 12 residues long. Per germline, CDR1 MNHNY and CDR2 SVGAGI (reference sequence). V shed 7 bases and J shed 11 bases, with 17 bases lying between them. CDR3 loop: CASKLTGSKAFF. CDR3 nucleotides: TGTGCCAGCAAGCTAACAGGGTCGAAGGCTTTCTTT.

J is TRBJ2-1 and V is TRBV27, with TRBD2 matching over 11 bases. This CDR3 spans 16 amino acids. V was clipped by 2 bases and J by 8 bases; unmatched bases: 8. Germline V gene lookup returns CDR1 MNHEY and CDR2 SMNVEV (reference sequence). The CDR3 here is CASSLLRLAGSDEQFF. The CDR3 DNA reads as TGTGCCAGCAGTTTACTGCGACTAGCGGGATCTGATGAGCAGTTCTTC.

The rearrangement joins TRBV7-6 to TRBJ2-1; 12 nucleotides align to TRBD2. The CDR3 is made up of 16 amino acids. J lost 7 bases, V lost 6 bases, and 10 bases had no gene match. The V gene's germline CDR1 is SGHVS and CDR2 FNYEAQ. The CDR3 here is CASSSTYGLAGNEQFF. CDR3 nucleotide sequence: TGTGCCAGCAGTTCAACCTACGGACTAGCGGGGAATGAGCAGTTCTTC.

The V and J genes are TRBV27 and TRBJ2-7, with TRBD2 matching 10 bases. The CDR3 sequence is 16 residues long. Germline V gene data show CDR1 as MNHEY and CDR2 as SMNVEV (reference sequence). Trimming at V came to 5 bases and at J to 4 bases, leaving 11 bases not matched to a gene. The CDR3 region is CASSSPSGRLGYEQYF. The DNA of the CDR3 is TGTGCCAGCAGTAGCCCTAGCGGGAGATTAGGGTACGAGCAGTACTTC.

This clone appeared once. The chain employs TRBV9 and TRBJ2-1; 8 bases match TRBD2. The CDR3 sequence is 16 residues long. Germline trimming cut 0 bases from V and 8 bases from J; bases unmatched to any gene: 10. Germline-derived CDR1 and CDR2 are SGDLS and YYNGEE. The CDR3 sequence: CASSVGGTGGLYEQFF. CDR3 sequence (DNA): TGTGCCAGCAGCGTAGGGGGGACGGGGGGGCTGTATGAGCAGTTCTTC.

The chain has TRBV11-3 and TRBJ2-1; 7 bases line up with TRBD2. V was clipped by 5 bases and J by 6 bases; unmatched bases: 7. Germline assignment: CDR1 SGHNT and CDR2 YENEEA. The CDR3 runs 14 residues. The CDR3 DNA sequence: TGTGCCAGCAGCCTCGGGGTAGCGGGCAATGAGCAGTTCTTC. Encoded protein: CASSLGVAGNEQFF.